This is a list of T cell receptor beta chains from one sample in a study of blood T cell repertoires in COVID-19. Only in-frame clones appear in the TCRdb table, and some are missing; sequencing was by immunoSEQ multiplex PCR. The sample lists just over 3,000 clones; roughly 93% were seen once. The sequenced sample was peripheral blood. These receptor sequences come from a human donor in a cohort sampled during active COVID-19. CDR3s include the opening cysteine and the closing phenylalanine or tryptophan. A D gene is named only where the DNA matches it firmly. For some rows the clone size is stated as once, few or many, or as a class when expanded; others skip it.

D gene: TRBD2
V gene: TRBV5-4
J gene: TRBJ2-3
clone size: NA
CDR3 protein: CASSLGRTSGGPDTQYF
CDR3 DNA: TGTGCCAGCAGCCTCGGACGGACTAGCGGGGGGCCAGATACGCAGTATTTT

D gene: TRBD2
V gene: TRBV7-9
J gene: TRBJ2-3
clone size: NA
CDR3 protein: CASSSSGRWTDTQYF
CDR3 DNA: TGTGCCAGCAGCTCTAGCGGGAGATGGACAGATACGCAGTATTTT

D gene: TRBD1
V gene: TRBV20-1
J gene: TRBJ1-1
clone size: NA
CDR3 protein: CSASDGTVQMFGTEAFF
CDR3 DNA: TGCAGTGCTAGTGACGGGACAGTCCAAATGTTTGGCACTGAAGCTTTCTTT

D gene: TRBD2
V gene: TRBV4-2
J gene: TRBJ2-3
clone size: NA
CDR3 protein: CASSQEPSGGASDTQYF
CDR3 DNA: TGTGCCAGCAGCCAAGAGCCTAGCGGGGGGGCCAGCGATACGCAGTATTTT

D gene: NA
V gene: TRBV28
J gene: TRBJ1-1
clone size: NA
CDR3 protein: CASSFAGGTEAFF
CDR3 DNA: TGTGCCAGCAGTTTCGCGGGGGGCACTGAAGCTTTCTTT

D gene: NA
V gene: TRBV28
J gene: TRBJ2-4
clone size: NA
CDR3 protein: CASSSLLSGRDRIIAKNIQYF
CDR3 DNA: TGTGCCAGCAGTTCCCTTCTATCTGGGCGGGACCGTATCATAGCCAAAAACATTCAGTACTTC

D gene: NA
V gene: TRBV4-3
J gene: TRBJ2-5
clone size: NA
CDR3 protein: CASSQDKGLLLGQTQYF
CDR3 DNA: TGCGCCAGCAGCCAAGATAAGGGACTGCTTCTGGGGCAGACCCAGTACTTC

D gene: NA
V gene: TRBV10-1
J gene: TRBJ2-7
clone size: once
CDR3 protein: CASSDRTGGTYEQYF
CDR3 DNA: TGCGCCAGCAGTGATCGGACAGGCGGGACCTACGAGCAGTACTTC

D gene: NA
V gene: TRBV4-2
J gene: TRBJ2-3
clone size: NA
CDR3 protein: CASSQAMGRTDTQYF
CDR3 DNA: TGTGCCAGCAGCCAAGCTATGGGCCGCACAGATACGCAGTATTTT

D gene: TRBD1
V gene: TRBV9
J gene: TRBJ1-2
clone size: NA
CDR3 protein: CASSPIGTVYGYTF
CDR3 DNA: TGTGCCAGCAGCCCCATCGGGACAGTCTATGGCTACACCTTC

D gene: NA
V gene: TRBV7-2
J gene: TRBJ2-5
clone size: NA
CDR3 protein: CASSPGETQYF
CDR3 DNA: TGTGCCAGCAGCCCGGGAGAGACCCAGTACTTC

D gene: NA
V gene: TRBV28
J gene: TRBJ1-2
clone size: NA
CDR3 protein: CASTLGGAARDYGYTF
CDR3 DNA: TGTGCCAGCACCTTGGGGGGGGCAGCAAGAGACTATGGCTACACCTTC

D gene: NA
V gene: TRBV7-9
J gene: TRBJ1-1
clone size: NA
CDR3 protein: CASSLVRGEAFF
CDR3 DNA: TGTGCCAGCAGCTTAGTACGGGGGGAAGCTTTCTTT

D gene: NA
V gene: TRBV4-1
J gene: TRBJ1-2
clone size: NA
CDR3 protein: CASSQEDTGSYGYTF
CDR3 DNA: TGCGCCAGCAGCCAAGAGGATACAGGGAGCTATGGCTACACCTTC

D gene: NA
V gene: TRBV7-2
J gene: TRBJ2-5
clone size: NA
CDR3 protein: CASSSERIQETQYF
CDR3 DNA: TGTGCCAGCAGCTCAGAGCGGATCCAAGAGACCCAGTACTTC

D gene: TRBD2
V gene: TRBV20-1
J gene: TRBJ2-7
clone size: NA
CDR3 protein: CSAGGLAGSF
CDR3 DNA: TGCAGTGCTGGGGGACTAGCGGGATCCTTC

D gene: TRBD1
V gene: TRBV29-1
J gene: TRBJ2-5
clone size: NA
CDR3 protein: CSALDRSYETQYF
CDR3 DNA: TGCAGCGCCCTGGACAGGTCCTATGAGACCCAGTACTTC

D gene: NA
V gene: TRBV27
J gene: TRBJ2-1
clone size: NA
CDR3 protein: CASSLLPVHRSYNEQFF
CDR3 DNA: TGTGCCAGCAGTTTATTACCCGTCCATAGATCCTACAATGAGCAGTTCTTC

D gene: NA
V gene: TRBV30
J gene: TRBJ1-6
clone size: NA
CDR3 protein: CAWSVGGSSYNSPLHF
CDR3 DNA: TGTGCCTGGAGTGTGGGTGGGAGCTCCTATAATTCACCCCTCCACTTT

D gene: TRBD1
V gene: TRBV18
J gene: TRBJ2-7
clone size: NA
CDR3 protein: CASSPGTGTQQYF
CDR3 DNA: TGTGCCAGCTCACCAGGGACAGGCACCCAGCAGTACTTC

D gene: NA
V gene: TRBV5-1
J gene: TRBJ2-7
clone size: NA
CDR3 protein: CASSLDRAEQYF
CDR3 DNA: TGCGCCAGCAGCTTGGACAGGGCCGAGCAGTACTTC

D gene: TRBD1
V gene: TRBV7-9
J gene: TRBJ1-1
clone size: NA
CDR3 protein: CASSFPTGAWLNTEAFF
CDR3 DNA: TGTGCCAGCAGCTTTCCGACAGGGGCCTGGTTGAACACTGAAGCTTTCTTT

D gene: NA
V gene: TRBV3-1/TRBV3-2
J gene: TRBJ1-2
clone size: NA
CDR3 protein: CASSQDTVGYTF
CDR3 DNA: TGTGCCAGCAGCCAAGACACGGTCGGCTACACCTTC

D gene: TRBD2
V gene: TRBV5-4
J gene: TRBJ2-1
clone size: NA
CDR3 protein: CATGLAVVNEQFF
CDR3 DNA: TGTGCCACGGGACTAGCGGTAGTCAATGAGCAGTTCTTC

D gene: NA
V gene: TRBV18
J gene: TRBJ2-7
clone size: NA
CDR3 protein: CASSPPGARIYEQYF
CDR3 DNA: TGTGCCAGCTCACCACCGGGGGCTCGGATCTACGAGCAGTACTTC

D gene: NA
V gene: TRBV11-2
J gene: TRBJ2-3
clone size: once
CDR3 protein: CASSPRQWSQTDTQYF
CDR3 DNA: TGTGCCAGCAGCCCCCGACAGTGGTCACAGACAGATACGCAGTATTTT

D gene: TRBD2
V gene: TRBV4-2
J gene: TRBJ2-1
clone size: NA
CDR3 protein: CASSRQRGSYNEQFF
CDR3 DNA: TGTGCCAGCAGCCGCCAGCGGGGTTCCTACAATGAGCAGTTCTTC

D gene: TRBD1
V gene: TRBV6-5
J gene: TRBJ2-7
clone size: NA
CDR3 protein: CASSPVGTGSYEQYF
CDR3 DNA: TGTGCCAGCAGCCCGGTGGGGACAGGGTCCTACGAGCAGTACTTC

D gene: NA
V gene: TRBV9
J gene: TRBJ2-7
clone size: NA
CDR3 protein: CASSARDARQEQYF
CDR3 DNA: TGTGCCAGCAGCGCGCGGGACGCACGACAGGAGCAGTACTTC

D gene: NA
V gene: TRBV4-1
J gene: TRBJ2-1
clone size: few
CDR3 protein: CASSQGSGFSYNEQFF
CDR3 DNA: TGCGCCAGCAGCCAAGGATCGGGTTTCTCCTACAATGAGCAGTTCTTC

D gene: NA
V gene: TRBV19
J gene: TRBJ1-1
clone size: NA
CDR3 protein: CASSILQGFPEAFF
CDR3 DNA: TGTGCCAGTAGTATTCTGCAGGGTTTCCCTGAAGCTTTCTTT

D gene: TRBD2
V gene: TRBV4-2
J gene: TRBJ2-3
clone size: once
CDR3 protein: CASSQDLLAGVFTDTQYF
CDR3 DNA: TGTGCCAGCAGCCAAGATCTGCTAGCGGGGGTCTTCACAGATACGCAGTATTTT

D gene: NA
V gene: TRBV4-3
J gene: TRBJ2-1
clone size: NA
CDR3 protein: CASSQELPGVSYNEQFF
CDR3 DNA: TGCGCCAGCAGCCAAGAGCTTCCAGGGGTTTCCTACAATGAGCAGTTCTTC

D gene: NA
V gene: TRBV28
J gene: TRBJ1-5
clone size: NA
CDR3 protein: CASSFERSNQPQHF
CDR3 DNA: TGTGCCAGCAGCTTCGAGAGGAGCAATCAGCCCCAGCATTTT

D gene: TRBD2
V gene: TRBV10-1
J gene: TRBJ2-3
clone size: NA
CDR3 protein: CASSERLAGGRDTQYF
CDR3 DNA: TGCGCCAGCAGTGAGCGGCTAGCGGGGGGCCGGGATACGCAGTATTTT

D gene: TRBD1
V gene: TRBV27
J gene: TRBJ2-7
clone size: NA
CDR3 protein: CASAPGQGYEQYF
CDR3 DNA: TGTGCCAGCGCTCCGGGACAGGGCTACGAGCAGTACTTC

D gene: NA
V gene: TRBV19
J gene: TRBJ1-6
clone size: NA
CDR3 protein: CASSMSGGAYNSPLHF
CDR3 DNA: TGTGCCAGTAGTATGAGCGGCGGGGCCTATAATTCACCCCTCCACTTT

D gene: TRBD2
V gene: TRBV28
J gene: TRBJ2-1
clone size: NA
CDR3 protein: CASSPDGRRVYNEQFF
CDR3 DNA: TGTGCCAGCAGTCCAGACGGGAGGCGGGTCTACAATGAGCAGTTCTTC

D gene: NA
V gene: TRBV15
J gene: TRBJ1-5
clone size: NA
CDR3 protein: CATSRDQGGHSNQPQHF
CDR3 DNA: TGTGCCACCAGCAGAGATCAAGGGGGTCATAGCAATCAGCCCCAGCATTTT

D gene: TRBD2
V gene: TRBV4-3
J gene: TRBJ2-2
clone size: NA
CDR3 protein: CASSQNLAGGNTGELFF
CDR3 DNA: TGCGCCAGCAGCCAAAACCTAGCGGGGGGGAACACCGGGGAGCTGTTTTTT